This note documents a single T cell receptor (beta chain) sequence. This receptor's antigen is unknown. No per-base quality is available; no much larger clone lies one base away. The cohort was made up of approximately 670 healthy bone marrow donors. At the time of sampling, every cohort member was nominally healthy, though immune exposures that went unrecorded were likely present. The donor tested CMV seronegative and was one of the 352 seronegative cohort members. Each donor provided a peripheral blood sample, and peripheral blood mononuclear cells were used for TCR beta sequencing. The Qiagen DNeasy Blood Extraction Kit was used to extract genomic DNA from the blood cell samples. This specimen comes from a study of cytomegalovirus exposure and HLA in healthy donors (dated by TCRdb to 2015 to 2018). Background on the whole study: An earlier analysis of several hundred of the donors reported 276 Gb of sequence data and around 120 million unique TCR beta sequences obtained from roughly 170 million T cells. The study aimed to test whether signatures of past pathogen exposure could be identified by cataloging public T cell receptors. Donor age, sex, ethnicity and CMV serostatus were compiled alongside the repertoire data. The genetic ancestry cluster associated with self-reported Caucasian donors included around 76% of the roughly 410 genotyped donors. The study profiled the T cell repertoires of hundreds of subjects by immunosequencing and related them to cytomegalovirus serostatus. About five DR-DQ haplotypes were treated as single units for association and clustering because of strong linkage in the cohort. Among about 390 genotyped donors of the cohort, an average of approximately 250,000 unique TCR beta nucleotide sequences were sequenced per donor, about a sixth of them non-productive. Approximately 300 gigabases of sequencing data and 70 million to 95 million unique TCR sequences made up an early release that covered 500 to 650 HLA-typed donors. In an earlier analysis of 587 of the donors, high-throughput TCR beta sequencing was used to judge whether each TCR beta V gene segment behaved as functional or pseudogenic. Every discovery cohort repertoire had been produced on one sequencing platform. Genome-wide SNP genotypes for about 55% of the roughly 670 donors were used in a later genetic analysis, which treated that subset as a discovery cohort. To predict cytomegalovirus infection status, the study brought together high-throughput TCR immunosequencing, statistical association of individual TCRs with disease status, and machine learning. Besides the first cohort of about 730 subjects, a separate validation cohort made up of some 110 different subjects was used. A later analysis re-analyzed previously published TCR beta repertoires from roughly 690 donors and added high-resolution HLA genotyping to study TCR occurrence patterns. HLA typing covered class I and class II loci at four-digit resolution. Typing coverage differed by locus: A, B, C, DRB1 and DQB1 were typed in about 620-630 donors, DQA1 in about 500, DPA1 in nearly 610, and DPB1 in around 440. Rather than drawing on any new phenotypic data, the later analysis identified candidate immune exposures from TCR beta sequences and the way those sequences occurred across donors. Paper-wide results and their limitations: Because counts were too low, seventeen rarely observed V segments, including chromosome 9 orphons, were excluded from the earlier analysis of several hundred of the donors. CMV serostatus was the only immune exposure information available for the cohort. Linkage disequilibrium might explain the correlated functional status among segregating V segments, but an unknown experimental factor could not be excluded. A later analysis associated 16,951 TCR beta sequences with specific HLA alleles at a false discovery rate of 0.05. Because HLA typing was missing for some donors at each locus, association tests included only the typed subset. Across donors, most TCR sequences were observed very rarely, whereas some public TCRs were present in many individuals. In this cohort, only TCR beta chains were sequenced, and detectable features were limited by the absence of alpha or paired-chain data. A total of 150 or so TCR beta chains were listed by the study as associated with cytomegalovirus. Three of the identified cytomegalovirus-associated TCR beta chains were confirmed in vitro to be specific for cytomegalovirus antigens. In a later analysis, several top co-occurrence clusters were reported to appear linked to parvovirus B19, influenza, CMV and Epstein-Barr virus. The classifier was reported to diagnose cytomegalovirus status with high specificity and sensitivity in both the original and validation cohorts. A later analysis found that TCR association rates varied across HLA loci, with DRB1 alleles showing the most associated TCRs and HLA-C alleles the fewest. A cluster of highly shared sequence variants was judged likely to be a technical artifact of the sequencing pipeline. Presence/absence analyses assumed roughly uniform sequencing depth across donors, an assumption that may not hold. Assigning TCR associations to individual alleles was difficult when HLA alleles, especially DR and DQ, strongly co-occurred. A later genetic analysis reported fewer N-insertions in productive TCRs among donors in an Asian-associated ancestry cluster than the roughly 700-donor mean. The authors suggested that the approach could potentially be extended to other disease states and immunological phenotypes. In an earlier analysis of about 540 of the donors, most TCR beta V segments were observed in productive rearrangements about 87% or about 30% of the time, broadly matching IMGT annotations. According to a later analysis, most CMV-associated TCR beta chains appeared to be HLA-restricted, and the HLA associations seemed to be driven largely by CMV exposure. A later analysis found that HLA-associated TCR beta chains were more clonally expanded and had lower generation probabilities than equally common non-associated chains. A further reported finding was that TCR beta sequences accurately predicted the HLA-A and HLA-B alleles for most subjects in the first cohort. An association between a missense DCLRE1C variant and V-gene and J-gene trimming of TCR beta chains was found in a later genetic analysis and replicated in an independent cohort.

The receptor library was made with the immunoSEQ multiplex PCR assay. A mixture of 60 forward primers for TCR Vbeta segments and 13 reverse primers for TCR Jbeta segments was used in the multiplex PCR. The CDR3 region of rearranged TCR beta genes was amplified from genomic DNA with a multiplex PCR assay. The Illumina HiSeq System was used to sequence the amplified TCR beta libraries as 87-base-pair reads. In the source study's methods: Across the 700 or so repertoires, a later analysis counted roughly 77 million unique TCR beta chains, roughly 11 million of which were shared by at least two donors. A nearest-neighbor algorithm error-corrected the raw reads and collapsed the reads into unique sequences, merging closely related sequences to remove PCR and sequencing errors. Alignment of CDR3 sequences to IMGT reference sequences was used to assign V, D and J gene segments. For a sequence to be retained, at least a six-nucleotide match to both a V gene segment and a J gene segment was required. Rearrangements were classified as productive when the CDR3 lacked stop codons and remained in frame with V and J, and all other rearrangements were classified as non-productive. CDR3 was defined by IMGT convention, running from the second conserved V-encoded cysteine to the conserved J-encoded phenylalanine. The earlier analysis of some 550 of the donors excluded any sequence lacking an unambiguous match to a single V gene segment. In an earlier analysis of 587 of the donors, a V segment was called functional when productive rearrangements were above 56.7%, and segregating when the standard deviation between donors exceeded 5%. A statistical classification framework was built for diagnosing cytomegalovirus status from the catalog of TCR beta chain sequences. In a later analysis, V and J genes were assigned by comparing TCR nucleotide sequences against IMGT/GENE-DB human TR gene sequences. In a later analysis, CDR3 sequences and most-parsimonious VDJ recombination scenarios were assigned using the TCRdist pipeline. In a later analysis, each TCR beta chain was defined by its CDR3 amino acid sequence together with its V-gene family, and reads lacking a unique V-gene family were excluded. As a way to deal with suspected cross-contamination and a sequencing artifact, a later analysis dropped approximately 570 nucleotide sequences that were highly shared and had low generation probability. A later analysis calculated a clonal expansion index for each public chain from normalized within-repertoire ranks of inferred template counts. In a later analysis, generation probabilities were computed with a VDJ recombination model fitted to out-of-frame rearrangements, and the resulting probabilities were checked against IGoR. In a later analysis, TCR-TCR, TCR-HLA and TCR-CMV co-occurrence was scored with hypergeometric tests, and a repertoire-size bias correction was applied to TCR pairs. A later analysis estimated false discovery rates by permuting HLA or CMV assignments 20 times. In a later analysis, co-occurring TCRs were grouped with DBSCAN, and TCRdist sequence similarity was added when clustering was performed within HLA-allele-positive subsets. Co-occurrence clustering excluded repertoires with fewer than 30,000 or more than 120,000 public chains, plus five with anomalous nucleotide sharing. TCRdb took over this immuneACCESS table, retaining in-frame rearrangements with V and J assigned. Such tables are incomplete; in checked studies, under half of the missing clones stem from an unresolved V gene, and the remainder is unexplained. V and J calls plus clone size are reproduced from that table; the DNA served to infer D and trimming. The sample profile shows tens of thousands of clones; about 70% of them were found once. Of the sample, over 2.5% falls within the top ten clones.

The TCR originated in a man in his late teens or twenties in good health and CMV-seronegative. The sample taken for sequencing was PBMCs.

Here is the DNA: TGTGCCAGCAGCCAACTCGGGACAGGAGCTAACTATGGCTACACCTTC. Its translation reads: CASSQLGTGANYGYTF. The chain was built from TRBV4-2 and TRBJ1-2; TRBD1 agrees with 8 junctional bases. Measured from the cysteine to the phenylalanine, the CDR3 is 16 residues long. The DNA shown is the 48-base CDR3, in frame from base 1. Compared with germline, V lacks 2 bases and J lacks 0 bases; bases without a gene match: 5. The germline V gene sets CDR1 to LGHNA and CDR2 to YNFKEQ.